This record covers a single T cell receptor beta chain. Its specificity is not known. These data originate in a study of identical twins. Everyone who donated was a healthy Caucasian. Unique molecular identifiers were present on cDNA, and template switching added a universal primer site. TCRdb reanalysed the 5' RACE reads using MiXCR and keeps one entry per CDR3 protein. This table has 200,000 to 300,000 distinct CDR3 sequences, approximately 10% appearing once. The CDR3 length is 15 residues. Germline V gives CDR1 SEHNR, CDR2 FQNEAQ (reference sequence). The V gene end was trimmed by 6 bases and the J gene end by 6 bases; junction bases not matched to a gene: 7. The study, taken as a whole, reports: The presence of invariant MAIT and iNKT cells could partly confound analyses of zero-insertion sequences.

The sample was memory T cells sorted from blood. This TCR came from a man over 45 in good health. This rearrangement joins TRBV7-9 to TRBJ2-1; 11 positions agree with TRBD1. CDR3 sequence (DNA): TGTGCCAGCAGTTCAGCCGGGACAGGGGGCAATGAGCAGTTCTTC. Translating gives CASSSAGTGGNEQFF.